This TCR beta chain was recovered during a study of PD-1 blockade in classical Hodgkin lymphoma. There was relapse after autologous stem cell transplantation in every patient, and there was variation in brentuximab vedotin exposure. Using immunoSEQ multiplex PCR, the repertoire was profiled, and TCRdb retains in-frame clones only, with some absent. The sample holds about 110,000 clones, about 88% seen once. The input for sequencing was peripheral blood mononuclear cells (PBMCs), taken before the second cycle of nivolumab. The source of this sequence is a human donor with classical Hodgkin lymphoma.

Here the CDR3 DNA reads TGTGCCAGCAGTGACTCTATGGAGGCAGATACGCAGTATTTT. Translation gives CASSDSMEADTQYF. The chain has TRBV6-4 and TRBJ2-3; possibly TRBD2 for D (5 bases). The length of the CDR3 is 14 residues. The V and J ends lost 0 bases and 4 bases respectively, with 8 bases between them. The germline V gene has CDR1 MRHNA and CDR2 SNTAGT.